This T cell receptor (beta chain) was documented in a study of shared clonotypes between healthy human individuals. This CDR3 region has 15 residues. Germline CDR1 is KGHSH and CDR2 is LQKENI. Deletions cut 3 bases from V and 5 bases from J, with 13 bases between. Data came from immunoSEQ multiplex PCR; TCRdb stores just in-frame clones and leaves some out. This table holds 650,000 to 750,000 clones, more than 70% found once. This clone was observed a few times. The sequence derives from a young woman in good health. Sequenced material: memory CD4+ T cells sorted from blood. Subset indicated: CD45RA-negative fraction. The chain uses TRBV18 and TRBJ1-4; D is perhaps TRBD1 (5 bases). The CDR3 DNA is TGTGCCAGCTCACCCTTACAGGAGGGGAATGAAAAACTGTTTTTT. It encodes CASSPLQEGNEKLFF.